The 7 T cell receptor beta chains in this list originate from one sample, sequenced in a study of beta chain features in type 1 diabetes. Broader study findings: In every one of the four CD4+ subsets, TCRB CDR3s were moderately but significantly shorter in Type 1 diabetes patients.

Which antigens these TCRs recognize remains unknown. The entirety of the isolated RNA underwent reverse transcription, so expressed TCRB transcripts were sequenced. Measured with immunoSEQ multiplex PCR; TCRdb has only the in-frame clones, and not every one. This table has over 150,000 clones, just over 8% appearing once. The specimen was central memory CD4+ T cells from blood. The receptors were sampled from a woman in her late teens or twenties with type 1 diabetes.

The rearrangement joins TRBV2 to TRBJ2-1; D is perhaps TRBD2 (5 bases). Germline CDR1 reads SNHLY; CDR2 reads FYNNEI. Between the trimmed V and J ends, which lost 3 bases and 12 bases, there was a span of 12 bases. This CDR3 region has 12 residues. The DNA of the CDR3 is TGTGCCAGCAGTGATTGGGAGTTGGGGCAGTTCTTC. Protein product: CASSDWELGQFF. Looking up the rest from reference TRBV2 and TRBJ2-1 gives the full variable domain: EPEVTQTPSHQVTQMGQEVILRCVPISNHLYFYWYRQILGQKVEFLVSFYNNEISEKSEIFDDQFSVERPDGSNFTLKIRSTKLEDSAMYFCASSDWELGQFFGPGTRLTVL.

There are a few counts of this clone. V is TRBV7-2 and J is TRBJ2-5; 7 nucleotides match TRBD1. Germline values: CDR1 SGHTA, CDR2 FQGNSA. This CDR3 region has 14 residues. The J segment lost 5 bases and the V segment lost 7 bases, leaving 10 bases of the junction unmatched. For the CDR3, the DNA is TGTGCCAGCACCGGACAGGCGGGTCGGGAGACCCAGTACTTC. Translating gives CASTGQAGRETQYF.

In its sample, this clone was seen many times. V is TRBV29-1 and J is TRBJ2-7; 7 bases agree with TRBD1. Germline CDR1 SQVTM, CDR2 ANQGSEA. This CDR3 comprises 12 residues. The V and J ends lost 4 bases and 5 bases, in that order; junction bases with no gene match: 5. The CDR3 sequence: CSVGWTGNEQYF. The DNA of the CDR3 is TGCAGCGTTGGATGGACAGGCAACGAGCAGTACTTC.

This chain links TRBV7-7 with TRBJ2-7; D unresolved. Germline-derived CDR1 and CDR2 are SSHAT and FNYEAQ (reference sequence). The CDR3 totals 13 residues. V gave up 0 bases and J gave up 6 bases, with 9 bases separating them. CDR3 sequence (DNA): TGTGCCAGCAGCTTAGCAGAGGATGGCGAGCAGTACTTC. Residues: CASSLAEDGEQYF. Full variable domain (remainder filled in from reference TRBV7-7 and TRBJ2-7): GAGVSQSPRYKVTKRGQDVTLRCDPISSHATLYWYQQALGQGPEFLTYFNYEAQPDKSGLPSDRFSAERPEGSISTLTIQRTEQRDSAMYRCASSLAEDGEQYFGPGTRLTVT.

This clone came up a few times. The chain recombines TRBV9 with TRBJ2-3; 7 positions agree with TRBD2. CDR1 and CDR2 (germline): SGDLS, YYNGEE. The CDR3 is made up of 16 amino acids. With 7 bases clipped from V and 3 bases from J, the junction kept 14 bases outside the gene matches. The CDR3 region has the DNA TGTGCCAGCCTAAACTGGGCTAGCGGTCGTACAGATACGCAGTATTTT. This translates into CASLNWASGRTDTQYF.

V usage is TRBV7-9 and J usage is TRBJ1-2, with D possibly TRBD1 on 5 matching bases. The CDR3 totals 13 residues. The V gene's germline CDR1 is SEHNR and CDR2 FQNEAQ (reference sequence). Trimming took off 1 base at V and 8 bases at J, with 11 bases between the two ends. CDR3 DNA: TGTGCCAGCAGCTTAGTCACGGGGGGAGGCTACACCTTC. Amino acid sequence: CASSLVTGGGYTF.

The rearrangement uses TRBV7-9 and TRBJ2-7; D remains ambiguous. Germline V gives CDR1 SEHNR, CDR2 FQNEAQ (reference sequence). The CDR3 is 14 amino acids. Trimming pared 2 bases from V and 2 bases from J, leaving 10 bases between. The DNA of the CDR3 is TGTGCCAGCAGCTTATACCCTAGTACCTACGAGCAGTACTTC. Residues: CASSLYPSTYEQYF.